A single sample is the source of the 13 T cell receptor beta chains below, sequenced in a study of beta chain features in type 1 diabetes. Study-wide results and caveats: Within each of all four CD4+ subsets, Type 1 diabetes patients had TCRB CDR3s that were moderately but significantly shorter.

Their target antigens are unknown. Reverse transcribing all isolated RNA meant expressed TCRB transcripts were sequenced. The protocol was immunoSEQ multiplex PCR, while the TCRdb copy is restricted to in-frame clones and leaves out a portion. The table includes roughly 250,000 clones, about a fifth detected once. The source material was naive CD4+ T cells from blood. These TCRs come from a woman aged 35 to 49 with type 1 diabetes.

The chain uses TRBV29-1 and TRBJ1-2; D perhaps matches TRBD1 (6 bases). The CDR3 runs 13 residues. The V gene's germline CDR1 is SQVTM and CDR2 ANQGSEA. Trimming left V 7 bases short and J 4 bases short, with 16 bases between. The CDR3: CSAVQGEGYGYTF. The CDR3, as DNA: TGCAGCGCTGTACAGGGTGAGGGCTATGGCTACACCTTC. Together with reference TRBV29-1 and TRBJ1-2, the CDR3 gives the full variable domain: SAVISQKPSRDICQRGTSLTIQCQVDSQVTMMFWYRQQPGQSLTLIATANQGSEATYESGFVIDKFPISRPNLTFSTLTVSNMSPEDSSIYLCSAVQGEGYGYTFGSGTRLTVV.

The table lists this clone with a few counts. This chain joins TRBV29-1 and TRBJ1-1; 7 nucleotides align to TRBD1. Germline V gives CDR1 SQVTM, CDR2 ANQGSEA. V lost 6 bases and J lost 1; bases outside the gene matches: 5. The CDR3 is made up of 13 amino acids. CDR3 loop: CSVGTVRNTEAFF. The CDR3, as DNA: TGCAGCGTCGGGACAGTAAGGAACACTGAAGCTTTCTTT.

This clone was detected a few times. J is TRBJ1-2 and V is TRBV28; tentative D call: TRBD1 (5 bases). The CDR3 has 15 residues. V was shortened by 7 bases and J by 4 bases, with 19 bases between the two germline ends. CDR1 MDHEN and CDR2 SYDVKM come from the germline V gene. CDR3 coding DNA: TGTGCCAGCAAGGGGTCGATGGGAATAGCCTATGGCTACACCTTC. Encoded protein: CASKGSMGIAYGYTF.

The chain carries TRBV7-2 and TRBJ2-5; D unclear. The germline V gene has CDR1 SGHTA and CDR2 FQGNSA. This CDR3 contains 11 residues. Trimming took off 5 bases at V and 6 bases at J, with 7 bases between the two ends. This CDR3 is CASSLSQTQYF. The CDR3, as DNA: TGTGCCAGCAGCCTATCGCAGACCCAGTACTTC.

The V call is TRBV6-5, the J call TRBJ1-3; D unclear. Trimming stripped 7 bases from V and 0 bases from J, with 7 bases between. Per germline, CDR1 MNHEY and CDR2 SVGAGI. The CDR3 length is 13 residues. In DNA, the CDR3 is TGTGCCAGCACCCGGTCCTCTGGAAACACCATATATTTT. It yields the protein CASTRSSGNTIYF.

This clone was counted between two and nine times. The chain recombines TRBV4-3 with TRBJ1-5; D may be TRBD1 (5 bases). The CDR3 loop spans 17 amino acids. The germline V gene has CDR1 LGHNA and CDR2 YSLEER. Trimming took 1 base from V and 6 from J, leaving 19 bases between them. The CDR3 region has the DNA TGCGCCAGCAGCCAAGGGTGGGGAAGGGGCGAGAGTCAGCCCCAGCATTTT. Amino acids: CASSQGWGRGESQPQHF.

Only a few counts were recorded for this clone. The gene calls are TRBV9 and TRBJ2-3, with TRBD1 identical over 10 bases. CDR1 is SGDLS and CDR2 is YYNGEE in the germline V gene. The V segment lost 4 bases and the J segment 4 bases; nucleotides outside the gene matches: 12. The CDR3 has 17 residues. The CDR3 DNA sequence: TGTGCCAGCAGCCCTCGCGGCGGGACAGGGGTCCCAGATACGCAGTATTTT. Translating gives CASSPRGGTGVPDTQYF.

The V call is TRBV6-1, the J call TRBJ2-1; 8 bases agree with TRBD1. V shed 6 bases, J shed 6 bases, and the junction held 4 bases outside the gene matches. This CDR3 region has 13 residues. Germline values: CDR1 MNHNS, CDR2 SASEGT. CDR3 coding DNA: TGTGCCAGCAGCGGACAGGGTTCCAATGAGCAGTTCTTC. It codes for CASSGQGSNEQFF.

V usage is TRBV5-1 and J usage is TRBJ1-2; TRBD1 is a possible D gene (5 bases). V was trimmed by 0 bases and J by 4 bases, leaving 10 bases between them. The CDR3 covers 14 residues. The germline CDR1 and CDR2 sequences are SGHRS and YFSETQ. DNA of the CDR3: TGCGCCAGCAGCTTGGAGGGGTTCGGCTATGGCTACACCTTC. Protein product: CASSLEGFGYGYTF.

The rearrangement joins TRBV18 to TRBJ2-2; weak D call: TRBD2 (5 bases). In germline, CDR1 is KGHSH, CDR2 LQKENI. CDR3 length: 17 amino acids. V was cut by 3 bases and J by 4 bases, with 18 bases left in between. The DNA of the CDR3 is TGTGCCAGCTCACCGAGTGCGCTAGCCGCATCCACCGGGGAGCTGTTTTTT. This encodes CASSPSALAASTGELFF.

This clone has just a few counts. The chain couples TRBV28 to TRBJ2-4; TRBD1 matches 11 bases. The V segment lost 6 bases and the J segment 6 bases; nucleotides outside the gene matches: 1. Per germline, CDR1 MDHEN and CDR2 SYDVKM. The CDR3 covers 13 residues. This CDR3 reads CASRGQGGNIQYF. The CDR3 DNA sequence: TGTGCCAGCAGGGGACAGGGGGGAAACATTCAGTACTTC.

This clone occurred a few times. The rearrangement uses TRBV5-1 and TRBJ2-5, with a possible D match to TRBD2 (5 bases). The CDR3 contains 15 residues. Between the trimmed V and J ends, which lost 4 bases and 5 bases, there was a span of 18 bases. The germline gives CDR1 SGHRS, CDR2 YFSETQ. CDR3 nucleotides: TGCGCCAGCAGCAGGAGCAGAGGGTCCGGGGAGACCCAGTACTTC. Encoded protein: CASSRSRGSGETQYF.

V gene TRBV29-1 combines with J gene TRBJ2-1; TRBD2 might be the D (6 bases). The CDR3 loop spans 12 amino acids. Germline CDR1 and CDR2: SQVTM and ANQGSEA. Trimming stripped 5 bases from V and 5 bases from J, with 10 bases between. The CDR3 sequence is CSVIGGNNEQFF. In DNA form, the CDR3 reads TGCAGCGTTATCGGGGGAAACAATGAGCAGTTCTTC.